This is a list of T cell receptor beta chains from one sample in a study of blood T cell repertoires in COVID-19. TCRdb's copy holds only in-frame clones and misses some; the assay was immunoSEQ multiplex PCR. Of 150,000 or so clones detected, around 85% appear once; the ten largest clones hold under 4%. The specimen was peripheral blood. Receptor source: a human donor with acute or convalescent COVID-19. The donor label of this sample is uncertain. Both conserved end residues are part of each CDR3. The order of the fields is V gene, J gene, D gene, clone size, CDR3 protein, CDR3 DNA. The D gene is left open where the match is weak. Size is omitted from some rows. Given values are once, few, many or a class for expanded clones.

TRBV2	TRBJ1-1	TRBD1	-	CASSDTGGPNTEAFF	TGTGCCAGCAGTGATACAGGGGGCCCGAACACTGAAGCTTTCTTT
TRBV19	TRBJ1-2	TRBD1	-	CASNPDRGHYGYTF	TGTGCCAGTAATCCGGACAGGGGGCACTATGGCTACACCTTC
TRBV4-3	TRBJ2-6	TRBD2	few	CASSQDLAGFGANVLTF	TGCGCCAGCAGCCAAGACCTAGCGGGGTTTGGGGCCAACGTCCTGACTTTC
TRBV5-6	TRBJ1-5	-	few	CASSLSRVVPSFQPQHF	TGTGCCAGCAGCTTGAGTCGGGTGGTTCCCAGTTTTCAGCCCCAGCATTTT
TRBV5-1	TRBJ1-1	TRBD1	-	CASSLAGTGGPEAFF	TGCGCCAGCAGCTTGGCCGGGACAGGGGGACCTGAAGCTTTCTTT
TRBV7-9	TRBJ1-4	TRBD1	-	CASSLMTGQGGANEKLFF	TGTGCCAGCAGCTTAATGACAGGGCAAGGTGGGGCTAATGAAAAACTGTTTTTT
TRBV27	TRBJ2-7	TRBD2	-	CASSKTGTRSGQSYEQYF	TGTGCCAGCAGTAAAACCGGGACTAGATCGGGCCAAAGCTACGAGCAGTACTTC
TRBV4-3	TRBJ1-4	TRBD1	few	CASSQERGQVEKLFF	TGCGCCAGCAGCCAAGAAAGGGGACAGGTTGAAAAACTGTTTTTT
TRBV11-1	TRBJ2-7	-	-	CASSRRRVPYEQYF	TGTGCCAGCAGCCGGCGGCGGGTTCCCTACGAGCAGTACTTC
TRBV11-2	TRBJ2-5	TRBD2	-	CASSLFGGRETQYF	TGTGCCAGCAGCTTATTTGGCGGGAGGGAGACCCAGTACTTC
TRBV7-9	TRBJ1-2	-	-	CASSRTANYGYTF	TGTGCCAGCAGCCGGACAGCTAACTATGGCTACACCTTC
TRBV30	TRBJ1-5	TRBD1	-	CAWSVLPGPGGPQHF	TGTGCCTGGAGTGTCCTCCCGGGCCCAGGGGGGCCCCAGCATTTT
TRBV6-5	TRBJ1-5	-	-	CASSPDRGNYQPQHF	TGTGCCAGCAGTCCGGATCGGGGGAACTATCAGCCCCAGCATTTT
TRBV24-1	TRBJ2-1	TRBD2	-	CATSDLIIGRASGGGEQFF	TGTGCCACCAGTGATTTGATAATAGGTCGGGCTAGCGGGGGTGGTGAGCAGTTCTTC
TRBV15	TRBJ1-2	-	once	CATSPIRDRLDYGYTF	TGTGCCACCAGCCCCATCCGTGACAGGCTAGACTATGGCTACACCTTC
TRBV19	TRBJ2-1	-	-	CASSINLELQQFF	TGTGCCAGTAGTATAAACCTAGAGCTACAGCAGTTCTTC
TRBV27	TRBJ2-1	TRBD2	-	CASSFAGRVNEQFF	TGTGCCAGCAGTTTTGCCGGGAGGGTCAATGAGCAGTTCTTC
TRBV2	TRBJ1-6	TRBD1	-	CAGKGQGPNNSPLHF	TGTGCCGGAAAAGGACAGGGACCAAATAATTCACCCCTCCACTTT
TRBV7-2	TRBJ1-1	-	-	CASSLAPGQNTEAFF	TGTGCCAGCAGCTTAGCCCCGGGTCAGAACACTGAAGCTTTCTTT
TRBV9	TRBJ1-2	-	-	CASSVRGGGDGYTF	TGTGCCAGCAGCGTCCGAGGGGGAGGGGATGGCTACACCTTC
TRBV3-1/TRBV3-2	TRBJ1-6	-	once	CASTTGGGRNPPLHF	TGTGCCAGCACCACTGGGGGAGGGAGGAATCCACCCCTCCACTTT
TRBV27	TRBJ2-7	-	-	CASSLAGSGYEQYF	TGTGCCAGCAGTTTGGCAGGTTCAGGCTACGAGCAGTACTTC
TRBV18	TRBJ2-2	-	-	CASPPTGAWPGTGELFF	TGTGCCAGCCCGCCTACTGGGGCCTGGCCTGGGACCGGGGAGCTGTTTTTT
TRBV5-4	TRBJ2-5	-	-	CASSVNRGETQYF	TGTGCCAGCAGCGTGAATAGGGGGGAGACCCAGTACTTC
TRBV27	TRBJ1-1	TRBD1	-	CASTRGTGVTEAFF	TGTGCCAGCACCCGGGGGACAGGGGTCACTGAAGCTTTCTTT
TRBV15	TRBJ1-5	-	few	CATSRDFSGYSNQPQHF	TGTGCCACCAGCAGAGATTTTTCGGGGTATAGCAATCAGCCCCAGCATTTT
TRBV30	TRBJ2-5	TRBD2	-	CAWSTGLAGGPRETQYF	TGTGCCTGGAGTACCGGACTAGCGGGGGGGCCGAGGGAGACCCAGTACTTC
TRBV10-3	TRBJ1-5	TRBD1	-	CATRRGQDNQPQHF	TGTGCCACCCGAAGGGGACAGGACAATCAGCCCCAGCATTTT
TRBV4-2	TRBJ1-4	-	-	CASSQEHKRTSGEKLFF	TGTGCCAGCAGCCAAGAACATAAGCGGACCTCAGGAGAAAAACTGTTTTTT
TRBV6-1	TRBJ2-4	-	-	CASSEAGLAKNIQYF	TGTGCCAGCAGTGAAGCGGGGCTAGCCAAAAACATTCAGTACTTC
TRBV4-3	TRBJ2-5	TRBD2	once	CASSQYLSGGDRETQYF	TGCGCCAGCAGCCAATATCTTAGCGGGGGCGATAGGGAGACCCAGTACTTC
TRBV6-1	TRBJ2-5	TRBD2	-	CASSEASQRLAGGSAETQYF	TGTGCCAGCAGTGAAGCGTCCCAAAGACTAGCGGGGGGATCGGCAGAGACCCAGTACTTC
TRBV19	TRBJ1-1	-	-	CASSIGAGGLGNTEAFF	TGTGCCAGTAGTATAGGAGCCGGGGGTTTGGGGAACACTGAAGCTTTCTTT
TRBV30	TRBJ2-1	-	-	CAWSALNEQFF	TGTGCCTGGAGTGCCCTCAATGAGCAGTTCTTC
TRBV3-1/TRBV3-2	TRBJ1-1	-	-	CASRQREGTEAFF	TGTGCCAGCAGACAGAGGGAGGGCACTGAAGCTTTCTTT
TRBV15	TRBJ1-4	-	-	CATSRREGRAGREKLFF	TGTGCCACCAGCAGGAGAGAGGGGAGGGCAGGGAGAGAAAAACTGTTTTTT
TRBV5-4	TRBJ2-2	TRBD1	-	CASSERRGQITGELFF	TGTGCCAGCAGCGAGCGACGGGGACAGATCACCGGGGAGCTGTTTTTT
TRBV29-1	TRBJ2-2	TRBD2	once	CSVEPFGLAGSNTGELFF	TGCAGCGTTGAACCCTTTGGACTAGCGGGTTCGAACACCGGGGAGCTGTTTTTT
TRBV7-8	TRBJ1-2	TRBD1	once	CASSLLRDSSYGYTF	TGTGCCAGCAGCCTCCTCCGGGACAGTTCCTATGGCTACACCTTC
TRBV9	TRBJ1-6	-	-	CASTQEDGRGANSPLHF	TGTGCCAGCACCCAGGAAGACGGACGGGGAGCTAATTCACCCCTCCACTTT
TRBV5-1	TRBJ2-3	TRBD2	-	CASSLEGGGAPPDTQYF	TGCGCCAGCAGCTTGGAAGGCGGGGGGGCCCCCCCAGATACGCAGTATTTT
TRBV28	TRBJ1-3	-	-	CASSPRGFSGNTIYF	TGTGCCAGCAGTCCCCGGGGTTTCTCTGGAAACACCATATATTTT
TRBV19	TRBJ1-5	TRBD1	-	CASSPAATGHQPQHF	TGTGCCAGTAGTCCCGCGGCGACAGGGCATCAGCCCCAGCATTTT
TRBV12-3/TRBV12-4	TRBJ1-1	-	-	CASSFRVRTEAFF	TGTGCCAGCAGTTTCAGGGTGAGGACTGAAGCTTTCTTT
TRBV14	TRBJ1-2	TRBD1	few	CASSQLGQGGSGYTF	TGTGCCAGCAGCCAGTTAGGACAGGGCGGGAGCGGCTACACCTTC
TRBV7-7	TRBJ2-1	-	-	CASSPGGAGGGNEQFF	TGTGCCAGCAGCCCAGGGGGGGCGGGGGGAGGGAATGAGCAGTTCTTC
TRBV3-1/TRBV3-2	TRBJ1-5	TRBD1	-	CASSQVPTNRDRVQPQHF	TGTGCCAGCAGCCAAGTCCCGACCAATCGGGACAGGGTCCAGCCCCAGCATTTT
TRBV5-4	TRBJ1-2	TRBD1	-	CASSYPTGIVGYTF	TGTGCCAGCAGCTATCCGACAGGGATAGTTGGCTACACCTTC
TRBV18	TRBJ2-3	-	-	CASSPLGRADSTDTQYF	TGTGCCAGCTCACCACTGGGCAGGGCCGACAGCACAGATACGCAGTATTTT
TRBV3-1/TRBV3-2	TRBJ2-6	TRBD2	-	CASTLAGSGGANVLTF	TGTGCCAGCACGCTAGCGGGGTCGGGAGGGGCCAACGTCCTGACTTTC
TRBV19	TRBJ2-1	-	-	CASSIRGEAYNEQFF	TGTGCCAGTAGTATCAGGGGGGAGGCCTACAATGAGCAGTTCTTC
TRBV9	TRBJ2-1	TRBD2	-	CASSVGASGGAGYNEQFF	TGTGCCAGCAGCGTAGGGGCTAGCGGGGGGGCTGGTTACAATGAGCAGTTCTTC
TRBV18	TRBJ1-4	-	few	CASSLQQGSTNEKLFF	TGTGCCAGCTCGCTACAACAGGGATCGACTAATGAAAAACTGTTTTTT
TRBV19	TRBJ2-3	-	once	CASSISKRDTQYF	TGTGCCAGTAGTATATCTAAGAGGGATACGCAGTATTTT
TRBV7-2	TRBJ2-5	TRBD1	-	CASSLGQGRQETQYF	TGTGCCAGCAGCTTAGGACAGGGTCGTCAAGAGACCCAGTACTTC